These T cell receptor beta chains were read from a single sample in a study of shared clonotypes between healthy human individuals. Sequencing was performed with immunoSEQ multiplex PCR; in TCRdb, only in-frame clones are kept and a portion is missing. The data show 2.3 million or so clones, over 85% seen once. Sequenced sample: naive CD4+ T cells from PBMCs. The receptors were sampled from a young man in good health. Some clones in this sample may be carry-over from other donors' samples. Each CDR3 is given with its conserved first and last residue. The D gene is left open where the match is weak. Where a row states a size, it is once, few, many or the class of an expanded clone; other rows omit it.

clone size,D gene,CDR3 length,V gene,J gene,CDR3 protein,CDR3 DNA
.,.,15,TRBV6-6,TRBJ1-2,CASSYGGGHFYGYTF,TGTGCCAGCAGTTACGGGGGGGGCCACTTCTATGGCTACACCTTC
.,TRBD1,15,TRBV28,TRBJ2-5,CASSPGQGFQETQYF,TGTGCCAGCAGCCCTGGACAGGGCTTCCAAGAGACCCAGTACTTC
.,.,12,TRBV9,TRBJ2-7,CASSVEGLEQYF,TGTGCCAGCAGCGTTGAAGGTCTGGAGCAGTACTTC
.,.,17,TRBV11-2,TRBJ2-7,CASSSPTGAGVSYEQYF,TGTGCCAGCAGCTCGCCGACCGGGGCAGGAGTCTCCTACGAGCAGTACTTC
.,TRBD1,15,TRBV28,TRBJ2-1,CASIGGQGSYNEQFF,TGTGCCAGCATAGGGGGACAGGGGTCCTACAATGAGCAGTTCTTC
.,.,16,TRBV19,TRBJ2-2,CATNHEGTVNTGELFF,TGTGCCACCAATCACGAGGGGACGGTTAACACCGGGGAGCTGTTTTTT
.,.,15,TRBV6-5,TRBJ1-4,CASSYTGGEYEKLFF,TGTGCCAGCAGTTACACGGGCGGAGAGTATGAAAAACTGTTTTTT
.,.,13,TRBV5-1,TRBJ2-1,CASSSNPNNEQFF,TGCGCCAGCAGCTCAAACCCCAATAATGAGCAGTTCTTC
.,TRBD1,14,TRBV4-1,TRBJ2-3,CASSQDGTGNTQYF,TGCGCCAGCAGCCAAGACGGGACAGGGAATACGCAGTATTTT
.,.,14,TRBV9,TRBJ2-7,CASSARASGYEQYF,TGTGCCAGCAGCGCTAGAGCAAGCGGCTACGAGCAGTACTTC
once,TRBD2,19,TRBV5-1,TRBJ2-7,CASSWRAPGASGNSYEQYF,TGCGCCAGCAGCTGGAGGGCCCCCGGGGCTAGCGGTAACTCCTACGAGCAGTACTTC
.,.,14,TRBV19,TRBJ2-3,CASTGAHGTDTQYF,TGTGCCAGTACGGGGGCCCATGGAACAGATACGCAGTATTTT
.,.,13,TRBV7-2,TRBJ2-1,CASSQAPTWGQFF,TGTGCCAGCAGCCAGGCCCCGACCTGGGGGCAGTTCTTC
once,.,12,TRBV27,TRBJ2-2,CASRRGAGELFF,TGTGCCAGCAGGAGAGGAGCCGGGGAGCTGTTTTTT
once,TRBD1,16,TRBV7-9,TRBJ2-3,CASSLGRQGRGDTQYF,TGTGCCAGCAGCTTAGGGAGACAGGGTAGAGGAGATACGCAGTATTTT
.,TRBD1,17,TRBV9,TRBJ2-3,CASSARSGTGIADTQYF,TGTGCCAGCAGCGCCCGCTCCGGGACAGGAATCGCAGATACGCAGTATTTT
.,.,14,TRBV4-1,TRBJ2-1,CASSQEPLGNEQFF,TGCGCCAGCAGCCAAGAACCCCTCGGGAATGAGCAGTTCTTC
.,.,16,TRBV7-6,TRBJ1-5,CASSQGPGNSNQPQHF,TGTGCCAGCAGCCAAGGGCCAGGGAATAGCAATCAGCCCCAGCATTTT
once,TRBD1,14,TRBV7-2,TRBJ1-2,CASSLAGQYDGYTF,TGTGCCAGCAGCTTAGCGGGACAGTACGATGGCTACACCTTC
once,.,13,TRBV29-1,TRBJ2-5,CGTIGQTGETQYF,TGCGGCACTATAGGACAGACCGGGGAGACCCAGTACTTC
once,.,14,TRBV6-1,TRBJ2-1,CATLLRVSYNEQFF,TGTGCCACCCTCCTCCGGGTCTCCTACAATGAGCAGTTCTTC
.,TRBD2,16,TRBV18,TRBJ2-1,CASSPPALAGVGEQFF,TGTGCCAGCTCACCCCCCGCCCTAGCGGGAGTCGGTGAGCAGTTCTTC
.,TRBD2,14,TRBV28,TRBJ2-7,CASINSGTLYEQYF,TGTGCCAGCATTAATAGCGGGACCCTCTACGAGCAGTACTTC
.,TRBD1,16,TRBV19,TRBJ1-5,CASSTVRQGGDQPQHF,TGTGCCAGTAGTACCGTTCGACAGGGCGGGGATCAGCCCCAGCATTTT
.,TRBD1,15,TRBV15,TRBJ1-1,CATSRGWGTGPEAFF,TGTGCCACCAGCAGAGGATGGGGGACAGGGCCCGAAGCTTTCTTT